This TCR beta chain emerged from a study of regulatory T cells in long-lasting Graves disease. Regarding the study as a whole: A greater number of public clonotypes (around 2,700) was shared by persistent patients than by new patients (approximately 1,000). The study found TRBV28, TRBJ1-2 and TRBJ2-5 favored in persistent disease.

The length of the CDR3 is 14 residues. Germline-derived CDR1 and CDR2 are LNHDA and SQIVND (reference sequence). The trim removed 6 bases at V and 5 bases at J, leaving 5 bases unmatched. Arm-PCR of CDR3 regions and iRepertoire HTBI primers were the basis on which TCR beta libraries were built. Using its own MiXCR run on the multiplex PCR reads, TCRdb lists one record per CDR3 protein. In the table there are roughly 430,000 distinct CDR3 sequences, over 20% of which are singletons. Specified time point: persistent/refractory GD, antithyroid drugs over 5 years with positive TRAb. Extracted PBMC RNA gave rise to the TCR library. Diagnosing Graves' disease relied on the American Thyroid Association guidelines. The patient group derived from an endocrinology department in Xi'an, China. At least ten counts were recorded for this clonotype. The antigen is undetermined.

The specimen was peripheral blood mononuclear cells (PBMCs), collected when the disease was refractory, from a patient treated with antithyroid drugs. The chain couples TRBV19 to TRBJ2-2; 8 bases align to TRBD2. This receptor was taken from a female donor with Graves disease. CDR3 sequence (DNA): TGTGCCAGTAGAAGGACTAGCAGGACCGGGGAGCTGTTTTTT. Protein product: CASRRTSRTGELFF.